The 30 T cell receptor beta chains below all came from one sample that was sequenced in a study of control samples from healthy donors and cancer patients. Repertoires were generated with immunoSEQ multiplex PCR, while TCRdb's copy carries only in-frame clones and drops some. This sample has under 450,000 clones, with around 90% found just once. Sample: PBMCs. The receptors stem from a man in his forties with head and neck cancer.

This clone showed up just once. The chain couples TRBV7-3 to TRBJ2-2; no firm D call. Trimming pared 4 bases from V and 4 bases from J, leaving 10 bases between. The germline V gene encodes CDR1 SGHTA and CDR2 FQGTGA. The CDR3 consists of 14 residues. The CDR3 is CASSSKLGTGELFF. CDR3 sequence (DNA): TGTGCCAGCAGCTCAAAGCTAGGCACCGGGGAGCTGTTTTTT.

DNA of the CDR3: TGTGCCAGCAGTTGGGACAGGACGGTCGAGGGCTACACCTTC. This gives the protein CASSWDRTVEGYTF. The rearrangement uses TRBV5-4 and TRBJ1-2, with 8 bases fitting TRBD1. CDR3 size: 14 residues. The V segment lost 5 bases and the J segment 8 bases; nucleotides outside the gene matches: 11. Germline V gene data show CDR1 as SGHNT and CDR2 as YYREEE (reference sequence).

The chain is built from TRBV3-1 (or the pseudogene TRBV3-2) and TRBJ2-7; TRBD2 matches 11 bases. Germline CDR1 LGHDT, CDR2 YNNKEL (reference sequence). V dropped 1 base and J dropped 0; count of bases not matched to a gene: 5. The CDR3 length is 17 residues. In DNA, the CDR3 is TGTGCCAGCAGCCAAGTACTAGCGGGAGTATTCTCCTACGAGCAGTACTTC. Translation: CASSQVLAGVFSYEQYF.

This clone has just a few counts. The CDR3 nucleotides read TGTGCCAGCTCACCGCTCGCAGCTATTAAGACCTCTGGGGCCAACGTCCTGACTTTC. As protein: CASSPLAAIKTSGANVLTF. The chain joins TRBV18 to TRBJ2-6; no clear D gene. The CDR3 spans 19 residues. Germline V gene sequence: CDR1 KGHSH, CDR2 LQKENI. V was cut by 3 bases and J by 0 bases, with 18 bases left in between.

The chain has TRBV7-9 and TRBJ1-1, with D perhaps TRBD1 (5 bases). Germline V gene sequence: CDR1 SEHNR, CDR2 FQNEAQ (reference sequence). V dropped 3 bases and J dropped 3 bases, with 14 bases sitting between them. The CDR3 length is 15 residues. The CDR3, as DNA: TGTGCCAGCAGCTTCACGGGGGGGAGTCACACTGAAGCTTTCTTT. Its translation: CASSFTGGSHTEAFF.

This rearrangement joins TRBV3-1 (or the pseudogene TRBV3-2) to TRBJ1-5; 11 bases agree with TRBD1. The trim removed 4 bases at V and 7 bases at J, leaving 6 bases unmatched. There are 15 residues in the CDR3. Germline-derived CDR1 and CDR2 are LGHDT and YNNKEL (reference sequence). The DNA for the CDR3 is TGTGCCAGCAGCCCCGGGACAGGGGGAGGGCAGCCCCAGCATTTT. It encodes CASSPGTGGGQPQHF.

This clone was seen only a few times. The sample carries other DNA sequences with the same CDR3. This sequence joins TRBV11-3 and TRBJ2-5, with D tentatively TRBD2 (5 bases). CDR3 length equals 15 residues. The V gene lost 2 bases and the J gene lost 5 bases, with 15 bases spanning the gap. CDR1 and CDR2 from the germline V gene are SGHNT and YENEEA. The CDR3 spells CASSLLGGQLETQYF. The CDR3 DNA sequence: TGTGCCAGCAGCTTACTCGGCGGGCAGTTGGAGACCCAGTACTTC.

This clone came up a few times. The chain links TRBV18 to TRBJ1-1, with D uncertain. V was cut by 6 bases and J by 11 bases, with 13 bases left in between. CDR1 and CDR2 from the germline V gene are KGHSH and LQKENI. The CDR3 is 11 residues long. The CDR3 sequence is CASSPGDGAFF. The CDR3 nucleotides are TGTGCCAGCTCTCCCGGTGACGGGGCTTTCTTT.

This clone was detected only once. The chain recombines TRBV5-6 with TRBJ1-4; 9 nucleotides align to TRBD1. Germline V gene lookup returns CDR1 SGHDT and CDR2 YYEEEE. The CDR3 sequence is 17 residues long. V trimming: 0 bases; J trimming: 8 bases; junction bases outside the gene matches: 11. CDR3 amino acids: CASSLVTPGTGTEKLFF. CDR3 nucleotide sequence: TGTGCCAGCAGCTTGGTGACCCCCGGGACAGGGACCGAAAAACTGTTTTTT.

This sequence joins TRBV4-3 and TRBJ2-7, with unresolved D. This CDR3 is built from 14 residues. The germline gives CDR1 LGHNA, CDR2 YSLEER. Trimming pared 2 bases from V and 3 bases from J, leaving 11 bases between. CDR3 bases: TGCGCCAGCAGCCAACGCCTAGGTGGCTACGAGCAGTACTTC. Encoded protein: CASSQRLGGYEQYF.

The chain employs TRBV5-4 and TRBJ2-7; D tentatively reads TRBD1 or TRBD2 (5 bases each). Trimming took 2 bases from V and 0 from J, leaving 12 bases between them. CDR1 and CDR2 (germline): SGHNT, YYREEE (reference sequence). The CDR3 runs to 15 residues. The CDR3 nucleotides are TGTGCCAGCAGCTTAGGGACCCAGAGCTCCTACGAGCAGTACTTC. It codes for CASSLGTQSSYEQYF.

This clone showed up just a few times. The chain recombines TRBV29-1 with TRBJ1-4, with D maybe TRBD1 (6 bases). The CDR3 consists of 13 residues. Germline CDR1 reads SQVTM; CDR2 reads ANQGSEA. V lost 3 bases, J lost 6 bases, and 11 bases lay in between. The CDR3 spells CSVEAPGDEKLFF. DNA for the CDR3: TGCAGCGTTGAGGCCCCAGGGGATGAAAAACTGTTTTTT.

The V gene is TRBV5-1, the J gene TRBJ2-3; either TRBD1 or TRBD2 may fit D (6 bases each). The V gene lost 0 bases and the J gene lost 4 bases, with 15 bases spanning the gap. This CDR3 is 16 amino acids long. Per the germline V gene, CDR1 is SGHRS and CDR2 is YFSETQ. The CDR3 DNA reads TGCGCCAGCAGCTTGGGGGGGGCCCTAGGGGCAGATACGCAGTATTTT. Encoded protein: CASSLGGALGADTQYF.

The J gene is TRBJ1-2, the V gene TRBV6-5; D is undetermined. The CDR3 runs 14 residues. Germline CDR1 is MNHEY and CDR2 is SVGAGI. The V end lost 7 bases, the J end lost 0 bases, and 12 bases lay between the germline ends. CDR3 in amino acids: CASMRGASNYGYTF. CDR3 coding DNA: TGTGCCAGCATGCGGGGAGCCTCTAACTATGGCTACACCTTC.

This chain connects TRBV5-6 to TRBJ2-3, with TRBD2 matching over 9 bases. There are 17 residues in the CDR3. The V gene's germline CDR1 is SGHDT and CDR2 YYEEEE. Trimming at V came to 0 bases and at J to 5 bases, leaving 10 bases not matched to a gene. The CDR3 DNA follows: TGTGCCAGCAGCTTGGGACTAGCGGCAAACCGGAAAGATACGCAGTATTTT. This sequence encodes CASSLGLAANRKDTQYF.

The J gene is TRBJ2-3, the V gene TRBV10-1, with D possibly matching TRBD2 (6 bases). Germline values: CDR1 WNHNN, CDR2 SYGVQD (reference sequence). The CDR3 is made up of 14 amino acids. V lost 5 bases to trimming and J lost 1 base, with 10 bases between them. CDR3 amino acids: CASSSKRGTDTQYF. In DNA form, the CDR3 reads TGCGCCAGCAGTAGCAAGCGGGGCACAGATACGCAGTATTTT.

The chain recombines TRBV6-1 with TRBJ2-1; 7 nucleotides line up with TRBD2. With V trimmed by 8 bases and J by 4 bases, 5 bases remained unmatched. The V gene's germline CDR1 is MNHNS and CDR2 SASEGT. The CDR3 is 13 amino acids. This CDR3 reads CASRAGEYNEQFF. In DNA form, the CDR3 reads TGTGCCAGCCGGGCGGGGGAGTACAATGAGCAGTTCTTC.

This chain connects TRBV30 to TRBJ1-1; tentative D call: TRBD1 (6 bases). Germline CDR1 reads GTSNPN; CDR2 reads SVGIG (reference sequence). V gave up 4 bases and J gave up 7 bases, with 16 bases separating them. This CDR3 spans 13 amino acids. This chain's CDR3 is CAWMTGGLVEAFF. The CDR3 DNA reads TGTGCCTGGATGACCGGGGGGCTCGTTGAAGCTTTCTTT.

Points on this clone: The sample contains more than one DNA sequence encoding this CDR3. The rearrangement joins TRBV5-5 to TRBJ2-7, with D possibly called TRBD1 or TRBD2 (7 bases each). This CDR3 has 15 residues. Germline V CDR1 and CDR2: SGHKS, YYEKEE (reference sequence). The V gene lost 0 bases and the J gene lost 4 bases, with 14 bases spanning the gap. The CDR3 reads CASSLEGQGGYEQYF. DNA for the CDR3: TGTGCCAGCAGCTTGGAGGGTCAGGGGGGGTACGAGCAGTACTTC.

This clone occurred once. The rearrangement joins TRBV30 to TRBJ2-2; D perhaps matches TRBD1 (5 bases). Germline CDR1 reads GTSNPN; CDR2 reads SVGIG (reference sequence). The length of the CDR3 is 16 residues. V lost 2 bases and J lost 1, with 14 bases in between. The CDR3 bases are TGTGCCTGGAGTCCCGTTGGGGCCATGAACACCGGGGAGCTGTTTTTT. This gives the protein CAWSPVGAMNTGELFF.

This clone occurred once. The chain joins TRBV24-1 to TRBJ2-3; TRBD1 matches at 9 bases. Germline V gene data show CDR1 as KGHDR and CDR2 as SFDVKD. After removal of 3 bases from V and 1 base from J, the junction contained 1 base not matched to a gene. CDR3 size: 15 residues. Here the CDR3 reads CATSDRTGGTDTQYF. The CDR3 DNA follows: TGTGCCACCAGTGATCGGACAGGGGGCACAGATACGCAGTATTTT.

CDR3 bases: TGTGCCAGCAGCGTAGAGGACTACCCCTCGGGCAATGAGCAGTTCTTC. Translated, it gives CASSVEDYPSGNEQFF. The J gene is TRBJ2-1, the V gene TRBV9; TRBD2 might be the D (6 bases). Germline V gene lookup returns CDR1 SGDLS and CDR2 YYNGEE. V was trimmed by 0 bases and J by 6 bases, leaving 16 bases between them. This CDR3 is built from 16 residues.

V usage is TRBV5-8 and J usage is TRBJ2-3; 9 nucleotides agree with TRBD2. V trimming: 0 bases; J trimming: 1 base; junction bases outside the gene matches: 6. Germline V CDR1 and CDR2: SGHTS, YDEGEE. CDR3 length: 17 amino acids. In nucleotides, the CDR3 is TGTGCCAGCAGCTTGGGGTCGGCTAGCGGGGGCACAGATACGCAGTATTTT. This codes for CASSLGSASGGTDTQYF.

The V call is TRBV6-2 or TRBV6-3, the J call TRBJ1-5; 9 nucleotides line up with TRBD1. There are 16 residues in the CDR3. Trimming cost V 1 base and J 5 bases; bases outside gene matches: 6. Germline V gene lookup returns CDR1 MNHEY and CDR2 SVGEGT. The CDR3 nucleotides read TGTGCCAGCAGTTACTTAAGGACAGGGGAAGATCAGCCCCAGCATTTT. Its translation: CASSYLRTGEDQPQHF.

A remark on this clone: Its ends do not fully match the called genes, so a read error is possible. This rearrangement joins TRBV19 to TRBJ2-5; TRBD2 matches at 7 bases. CDR1 is LNHDA and CDR2 is SQIVND in the germline V gene (reference sequence). CDR3 size: 15 residues. CDR3 nucleotides: TGTGCCAGTGGTATTTCCCGGGGGGTGGGAGAGACCCAGTACTTC. This gives the protein CASGISRGVGETQYF.

The rearrangement joins TRBV7-9 to TRBJ2-1; 9 nucleotides agree with TRBD1. The CDR3 sequence is 18 residues long. The V segment lost 1 base and the J segment 7 bases; nucleotides outside the gene matches: 14. CDR1 SEHNR and CDR2 FQNEAQ come from the germline V gene (reference sequence). The CDR3 coding sequence is TGTGCCAGCAGCTTAGACATTCAATCCGGGACAGGGAGGAATGAGCAGTTCTTC. This translates into CASSLDIQSGTGRNEQFF.

The CDR3 region is CASSFGHGFNYGYTF. As DNA, the CDR3 is TGTGCCAGCAGTTTTGGACACGGGTTTAACTATGGCTACACCTTC. This chain links TRBV27 with TRBJ1-2, with D possibly TRBD1 on 5 matching bases. The CDR3 contains 15 residues. Deletions cut 3 bases from V and 1 base from J, with 12 bases between. CDR1 and CDR2 from the germline V gene are MNHEY and SMNVEV (reference sequence).

CDR3: CASSFSGDYNEQFF. CDR3 nucleotides: TGTGCCAGCAGCTTCAGCGGGGACTACAATGAGCAGTTCTTC. The chain combines TRBV11-2 with TRBJ2-1; 7 bases fit TRBD2. V shed 3 bases, J shed 3 bases, and the junction held 2 bases outside the gene matches. Looked up from germline, CDR1 is SGHAT and CDR2 is FQNNGV. CDR3 length: 14 amino acids. Combining the CDR3 with reference TRBV11-2 and TRBJ2-1 gives the whole variable domain EAGVAQSPRYKIIEKRQSVAFWCNPISGHATLYWYQQILGQGPKLLIQFQNNGVVDDSQLPKDRFSAERLKGVDSTLKIQPAKLEDSAVYLCASSFSGDYNEQFFGPGTRLTVL.

CDR3 in DNA: TGTGCCAGCAGTCTATCCCGGAACACTGAAGCTTTCTTT. It is translated as CASSLSRNTEAFF. J is TRBJ1-1 and V is TRBV12-3 or TRBV12-4; D gene uncertain. The V end lost 5 bases, the J end lost 1 base, and 8 bases lay between the germline ends. The CDR3 loop spans 13 amino acids.

The J gene is TRBJ2-7, the V gene TRBV10-3; 8 positions match TRBD1. CDR3 length: 13 residues. The V segment lost 7 bases and the J segment 4 bases; nucleotides outside the gene matches: 6. The germline gives CDR1 ENHRY, CDR2 SYGVKD. The CDR3 bases are TGTGCCATCAACCCGACAGGGGCATACGAGCAGTACTTC. It is translated as CAINPTGAYEQYF.